Listed here is a single T cell receptor (beta chain). Its target is not known. For the second PCR, which ran for roughly 6 to 12 cycles, a sample-barcoded 5' primer and a J-beta primer mix were used. TCRdb passed the 5' RACE reads through MiXCR, listing each CDR3 protein once. Among 900,000 to 950,000 distinct CDR3 sequences, around 29% were seen once, and the ten largest hold roughly 10%. Approximately 10 milliliters was the volume of peripheral blood drawn from each donor. The data derive from a study of blood T cells in healthy people across ages. The study's findings and limits: A conclusive naive versus antigen-experienced comparison was prevented by the unsorted PBMCs.

The V gene's germline CDR1 is DFQATT and CDR2 SNEGSKA (reference sequence). V gave up 5 bases and J gave up 3 bases, with 14 bases separating them. The CDR3 runs to 14 residues. These data are also associated with another study on T cells of mothers and their children. Turning to that study: Not a single persistent microchimeric T cell clone was detected.

Sequenced material: blood. The chain couples TRBV20-1 to TRBJ2-1, with D perhaps TRBD1 (5 bases). The receptor comes from a woman aged 40 to 55 in good health. The CDR3 DNA reads as TGCAGTGCTCCTTTTCAGGGAAACTACAATGAGCAGTTCTTC. As protein: CSAPFQGNYNEQFF.